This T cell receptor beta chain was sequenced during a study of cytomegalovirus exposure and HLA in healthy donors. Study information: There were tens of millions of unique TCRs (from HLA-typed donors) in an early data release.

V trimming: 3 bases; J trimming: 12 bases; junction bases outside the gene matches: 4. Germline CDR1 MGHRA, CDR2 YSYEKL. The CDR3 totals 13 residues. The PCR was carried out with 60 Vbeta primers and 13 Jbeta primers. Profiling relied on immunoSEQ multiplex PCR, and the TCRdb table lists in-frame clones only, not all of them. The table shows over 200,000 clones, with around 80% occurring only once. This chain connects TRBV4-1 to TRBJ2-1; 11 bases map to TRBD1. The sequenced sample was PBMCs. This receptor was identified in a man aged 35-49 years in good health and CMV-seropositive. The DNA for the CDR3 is TGCGCCAGCAGCCAGGACAGGGGGCGGGGGCAGTTCTTC. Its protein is CASSQDRGRGQFF.